Listed below are T cell receptor beta chains from one sample, sequenced in a study of technical replicates of blood from a handful of donors. Generated by immunoSEQ multiplex PCR, the TCRdb table keeps only in-frame clones and is missing some. The sample holds tens of thousands of clones, under 98% seen once. The sequencing input was T cells isolated from PBMCs. The origin of the receptors is a human donor in good health. Each CDR3 is given with its conserved first and last residue. The D gene is left open where the match is weak. Where a row states a size, it is once, few, many or the class of an expanded clone; other rows omit it.

- TRBJ1-2 - TRBV6-5 CASSSWDFGYTF TGTGCCAGCAGTTCCTGGGACTTTGGCTACACCTTC
- TRBJ1-2 - TRBV7-3 CASSFTLNRDYGYTF TGTGCCAGCAGCTTCACCCTAAACAGGGATTATGGCTACACCTTC
- TRBJ1-2 TRBD1 TRBV4-3 CASSQGDRAYGYTF TGCGCCAGCAGCCAAGGGGACAGGGCTTATGGCTACACCTTC
- TRBJ1-1 TRBD1 TRBV6-4 CASSFDRDAEAFF TGTGCCAGCAGTTTCGACAGGGATGCTGAAGCTTTCTTT
- TRBJ2-1 TRBD2 TRBV9 CASSGGTSGNVGEQFF TGTGCCAGCAGCGGGGGTACTAGCGGGAACGTTGGTGAGCAGTTCTTC
- TRBJ1-1 TRBD1 TRBV18 CASSPLRTGDTEAFF TGTGCCAGCTCACCACTAAGGACAGGGGACACTGAAGCTTTCTTT
- TRBJ1-1 - TRBV2 CASCQGRMKPEAFF TGTGCCAGCTGTCAGGGAAGAATGAAGCCTGAAGCTTTCTTT
- TRBJ2-7 - TRBV10-1 CASSELGAYEQYF TGCGCCAGCAGTGAGCTGGGAGCCTACGAGCAGTACTTC
- TRBJ2-7 - TRBV4-1 CASSQGTNYYEQYF TGCGCCAGCAGCCAAGGAACCAACTACTACGAGCAGTACTTC
once TRBJ1-2 TRBD1 TRBV19 CASSLQAGTGDGYTF TGTGCCAGTAGTCTCCAAGCCGGGACAGGGGATGGCTACACCTTC
- TRBJ2-7 TRBD1 TRBV30 CAWSARTGREQYF TGTGCCTGGAGTGCCCGGACAGGGAGAGAGCAGTACTTC
- TRBJ2-7 - TRBV9 CASSVGSGSYEQYF TGTGCCAGCAGCGTAGGGAGCGGGTCCTACGAGCAGTACTTC
once TRBJ2-1 - TRBV6-6 CASSLSGTGIYNEQFF TGTGCCAGCAGCCTCTCCGGGACTGGTATTTACAATGAGCAGTTCTTC
- TRBJ2-7 TRBD2 TRBV6-5 CASSPPRLAGYEQYF TGTGCCAGCAGTCCACCCCGACTAGCGGGATACGAGCAGTACTTC
- TRBJ2-3 - TRBV5-4 CASGTGKDADMQYF TGTGCCAGCGGCACAGGGAAGGATGCAGATATGCAGTATTTT
- TRBJ2-7 TRBD1 TRBV11-2 CASSLGTGSYEQYF TGTGCCAGCAGCTTAGGGACAGGGTCCTACGAGCAGTACTTC
- TRBJ1-1 TRBD1 TRBV10-2 CASSESKTGEQAFF TGCGCCAGCAGTGAGTCCAAAACAGGGGAACAAGCTTTCTTT
- TRBJ1-1 - TRBV30 CAWGFTVNTEAFF TGTGCCTGGGGTTTTACGGTGAACACTGAAGCTTTCTTT
- TRBJ1-2 TRBD1 TRBV4-3 CASSQDLPTGTGGYTF TGCGCCAGCAGCCAAGATCTCCCGACAGGGACTGGCGGCTACACCTTC
- TRBJ1-5 - TRBV11-2 CASSLEVTVNQPQHF TGTGCCAGCAGCTTAGAAGTGACAGTCAATCAGCCCCAGCATTTT
- TRBJ2-1 TRBD2 TRBV7-2 CASSRPGLGEEQFF TGTGCCAGCAGCCGGCCGGGACTAGGAGAAGAGCAGTTCTTC
- TRBJ2-7 TRBD2 TRBV7-9 CASSHTSGISYEQYF TGTGCCAGCAGCCACACTAGCGGGATATCCTACGAGCAGTACTTC
- TRBJ1-3 TRBD1 TRBV29-1 CSGTGLSSGNTIYF TGCAGTGGGACAGGACTTAGCTCTGGAAACACCATATATTTT
- TRBJ2-7 - TRBV6-6 CASSTHRVPQYF TGTGCCAGCAGTACCCACAGGGTACCGCAGTACTTC
- TRBJ1-1 - TRBV14 CASSPPLRGFTEAFF TGTGCCAGCAGCCCACCTTTGCGGGGCTTCACTGAAGCTTTCTTT
once TRBJ1-2 - TRBV5-6 CASSLSSYGYTF TGTGCCAGCAGCTTGTCCAGCTATGGCTACACCTTC
- TRBJ2-7 - TRBV10-3 CAISRLTYEQYF TGTGCCATCAGCAGGCTGACCTACGAGCAGTACTTC
- TRBJ1-5 - TRBV4-2 CASSQEGVEGLQGRQPQHF TGTGCCAGCAGCCAAGAGGGGGTTGAGGGGCTCCAGGGGCGACAGCCCCAGCATTTT
- TRBJ1-5 TRBD1 TRBV10-2 CASSGGDRGNQPQHF TGCGCCAGCAGTGGGGGGGACAGGGGAAATCAGCCCCAGCATTTT
- TRBJ2-7 TRBD2 TRBV19 CASSMETSGSYEQYF TGTGCCAGTAGTATGGAGACTAGCGGGAGCTACGAGCAGTACTTC
- TRBJ2-7 - TRBV4-3 CASSQVGGSYEQYF TGCGCCAGCAGCCAAGTAGGTGGGAGCTACGAGCAGTACTTC
- TRBJ2-1 TRBD2 TRBV6-1 CAGGLAGIYNEQFF TGTGCAGGCGGGCTAGCGGGTATCTACAATGAGCAGTTCTTC
- TRBJ1-2 - TRBV7-9 CASSLAQANYGYTF TGTGCCAGCAGCTTAGCACAGGCGAACTATGGCTACACCTTC
- TRBJ2-2 - TRBV2 CASSEESWNTGELFF TGTGCCAGCAGTGAAGAGAGTTGGAACACCGGGGAGCTGTTTTTT
- TRBJ2-1 - TRBV19 CASSIAAGAPNEQFF TGTGCCAGTAGTATAGCGGCAGGGGCCCCGAATGAGCAGTTCTTC
- TRBJ2-5 - TRBV11-2 CASSLVVGVELETQYF TGTGCCAGCAGCTTAGTCGTCGGGGTAGAATTGGAGACCCAGTACTTC
- TRBJ2-7 TRBD1 TRBV7-9 CAIQDRGQYLREQYF TGTGCCATACAAGACAGGGGTCAGTACCTTAGGGAGCAGTACTTC
- TRBJ1-3 - TRBV10-3 CAISEIGTRTSGNTIYF TGTGCCATCAGTGAGATTGGTACACGTACCTCTGGAAACACCATATATTTT
- TRBJ1-1 TRBD1 TRBV6-5 CASSRGTGMNTEAFF TGTGCCAGCAGTCGAGGGACAGGGATGAACACTGAAGCTTTCTTT
- TRBJ1-1 - TRBV5-4 CASSLAEGGAEAFF TGTGCCAGCAGCTTGGCCGAGGGAGGGGCTGAAGCTTTCTTT
- TRBJ2-3 - TRBV2 CASSGEARSTDTQYF TGTGCCAGCAGTGGCGAGGCACGGAGCACAGATACGCAGTATTTT
- TRBJ2-7 - TRBV29-1 CSIRTDSSYEQYF TGCAGCATTCGGACGGACAGCTCCTACGAGCAGTACTTC
- TRBJ2-7 - TRBV7-9 CASSIQDYEQYF TGTGCCAGCAGCATACAGGACTACGAGCAGTACTTC
- TRBJ1-1 - TRBV19 CASSPLYNRTEAFF TGTGCCAGTAGTCCCCTATATAACAGAACTGAAGCTTTCTTT
- TRBJ2-5 - TRBV29-1 CSVDVVRETQYF TGCAGCGTTGACGTAGTACGAGAGACCCAGTACTTC
- TRBJ2-1 TRBD2 TRBV5-1 CASSSAGLAGLEGFF TGCGCCAGCAGCTCGGCGGGACTAGCGGGCCTTGAGGGGTTCTTC
- TRBJ2-1 - TRBV4-2 CASSQEEAGSYNEQFF TGTGCCAGCAGCCAAGAAGAGGCGGGCTCCTACAATGAGCAGTTCTTC
- TRBJ1-5 - TRBV10-1 CASSPYQPQHF TGCGCCAGCAGTCCTTATCAGCCCCAGCATTTT
- TRBJ1-1 TRBD1 TRBV5-1 CASSFLTGSTEAFF TGCGCCAGCAGCTTCCTGACAGGGTCGACTGAAGCTTTCTTT
- TRBJ2-1 - TRBV7-3 CASRLYSAVVHNEQFF TGTGCCAGCAGACTCTACTCCGCGGTAGTCCACAATGAGCAGTTCTTC
- TRBJ2-7 - TRBV7-3 CASSFGGEQYF TGTGCCAGCAGCTTCGGCGGCGAGCAGTACTTC
- TRBJ2-3 - TRBV10-3 CAISEVAGTPDTQYF TGTGCCATCAGTGAGGTGGCGGGAACGCCAGATACGCAGTATTTT
once TRBJ1-5 TRBD1 TRBV5-1 CASSLGDSWGQPQHF TGCGCCAGCAGCTTGGGGGACAGTTGGGGTCAGCCCCAGCATTTT
- TRBJ1-1 - TRBV5-1 CASSLPGQNTEAFF TGCGCCAGCAGCTTACCGGGTCAGAACACTGAAGCTTTCTTT
- TRBJ2-7 - TRBV5-1 CASGPRGSYEQYF TGCGCCAGCGGACCCAGGGGATCCTACGAGCAGTACTTC
- TRBJ2-7 - TRBV2 CASRGDNFYEQYF TGTGCCAGCAGGGGGGACAATTTCTACGAGCAGTACTTC
- TRBJ1-2 TRBD1 TRBV4-1 CASSQVGTDGYTF TGCGCCAGCAGCCAAGTAGGGACAGATGGCTACACCTTC
- TRBJ2-7 - TRBV28 CASSSLVSGLYEQYF TGTGCCAGCAGTTCCCTAGTTAGTGGCCTCTACGAGCAGTACTTC
- TRBJ1-1 - TRBV19 CASSIVNLNTEAFF TGTGCCAGTAGTATAGTAAATCTGAACACTGAAGCTTTCTTT